The next 4 T cell receptor beta chains were all read from a single sample in a study of blood T cell repertoires in COVID-19. This table comes from immunoSEQ multiplex PCR, and its TCRdb copy is limited to in-frame clones, with some not included. Of some 190,000 clones listed, 75% to 85% are singletons. The sequencing sample was made of peripheral blood. The source of these receptors is a man aged 60 to 69 with acute or convalescent COVID-19.

The V gene is TRBV12-3 or TRBV12-4, the J gene TRBJ2-1, with 8 bases lining up with TRBD1. The V segment lost 6 bases and the J segment 7 bases; nucleotides outside the gene matches: 5. CDR3 size: 13 residues. Here the CDR3 DNA reads TGTGCCAGCAGAGTTGACAGGGGAAATGAGCAGTTCTTC. It codes for CASRVDRGNEQFF.

The V call is TRBV6-5, the J call TRBJ1-6; 11 nucleotides match TRBD1. Germline V CDR1 and CDR2: MNHEY, SVGAGI. The V gene end was trimmed by 2 bases and the J gene end by 11 bases; junction bases not matched to a gene: 5. This CDR3 has 15 residues. The CDR3 here is CASSYRGTGGPPLHF. Written as DNA, the CDR3 is TGTGCCAGCAGTTACCGCGGGACAGGGGGACCACCCCTCCACTTT.

The V gene is TRBV18, the J gene TRBJ2-2; 9 bases fit TRBD1. This CDR3 region has 14 residues. The junction had 1 base not matched to a gene; V was cut back by 3 bases and J by 5 bases. CDR1 and CDR2 from the germline V gene are KGHSH and LQKENI. The CDR3 DNA is TGTGCCAGCTCACCCGGACAGGGGACCGGGGAGCTGTTTTTT. As protein: CASSPGQGTGELFF. Complete variable domain (other parts from reference TRBV18 and TRBJ2-2): NAGVMQNPRHLVRRRGQEARLRCSPMKGHSHVYWYRQLPEEGLKFMVYLQKENIIDESGMPKERFSAEFPKEGPSILRIQQVVRGDSAAYFCASSPGQGTGELFFGEGSRLTVL.

This clone showed up just a few times. The V call is TRBV19, the J call TRBJ2-1; a weak D match, TRBD2 (5 bases). V gave up 7 bases and J gave up 0 bases, with 13 bases separating them. The germline V gene encodes CDR1 LNHDA and CDR2 SQIVND (reference sequence). The CDR3 spans 15 residues. CDR3 protein: CASNEAASSYNEQFF. Written as DNA, the CDR3 is TGTGCCAGTAATGAAGCGGCGAGCTCCTACAATGAGCAGTTCTTC.